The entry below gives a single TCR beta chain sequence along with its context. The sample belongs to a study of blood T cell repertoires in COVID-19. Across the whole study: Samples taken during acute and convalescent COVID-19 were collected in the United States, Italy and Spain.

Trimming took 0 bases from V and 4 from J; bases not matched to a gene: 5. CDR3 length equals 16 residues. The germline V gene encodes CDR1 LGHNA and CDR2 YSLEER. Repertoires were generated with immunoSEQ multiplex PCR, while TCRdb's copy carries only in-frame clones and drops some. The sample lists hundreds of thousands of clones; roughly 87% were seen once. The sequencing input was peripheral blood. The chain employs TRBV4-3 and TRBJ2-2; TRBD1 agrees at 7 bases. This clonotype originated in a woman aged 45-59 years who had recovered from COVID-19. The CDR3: CASSQERGLRTGELFF. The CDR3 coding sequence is TGCGCCAGCAGCCAAGAAAGGGGGCTACGCACCGGGGAGCTGTTTTTT.